This TCR beta chain emerged from a study of CD8+ T cells in alopecia areata. Study results and limitations: Normal scalp had lower clonality than lesional scalp, with alopecia totalis/universalis lesions showing this most strongly.

The treatment: oral pan-JAK inhibitor, 5-10 mg twice daily. Sorted out of PBMCs were CD4+ T cells and CD8+ T cells. Extracted RNA was reverse transcribed into cDNA, the sequencing template. Sequencing used immunoSEQ multiplex PCR; TCRdb keeps in-frame clones, though not all of them. Of some 150,000 clones in the sample, about 88% are singletons; the top ten hold about 13%. Trimming removed 2 bases from V and 13 bases from J, with 15 bases in between. From germline, CDR1 is MNHEY and CDR2 SVGAGI. The CDR3 covers 13 residues. A remark on this clone: Its matching antigen is unknown.

The sequence derives from a human donor with alopecia areata. V gene TRBV6-5 combines with J gene TRBJ2-1, with D perhaps TRBD1 or TRBD2 (5 bases each). This sample comprised CD8+ T cells sorted from blood, obtained at week 4, from a patient treated with tofacitinib. The CDR3 bases are TGTGCCAGCAGTTACAGATCCCGGGACGGCCAGTTCTTC. Translation gives CASSYRSRDGQFF.